Following are 12 T cell receptor beta chains from one sample sequenced in a study of T cell clonotyping in hematopoietic cell transplantation. The assay was immunoSEQ multiplex PCR, and TCRdb's table has in-frame clones only and misses some. Here the sample spans more than 15,000 clones, 92% being singletons. Sequencing used peripheral blood mononuclear cells. The receptors originated from a man aged 35 to 55 in good health. Some clones in this sample may be carry-over from other donors' samples.

CDR3: CARTPRVKEKLFF. The CDR3 nucleotides are TGTGCCAGAACTCCCAGGGTGAAAGAAAAACTGTTTTTT. The rearrangement joins TRBV5-6 to TRBJ1-4, with a weak D call TRBD1 (5 bases). The CDR3 has 13 residues. Trimming cost V 8 bases and J 8 bases, with 16 bases left between them. Per germline, CDR1 SGHDT and CDR2 YYEEEE.

The chain has TRBV7-9 and TRBJ2-2; perhaps D is TRBD1 or TRBD2 (5 bases each). The germline V and J ends were trimmed by 4 bases and 4 bases, with 22 bases remaining between them. There are 18 residues in the CDR3. Germline V gene data show CDR1 as SEHNR and CDR2 as FQNEAQ (reference sequence). In DNA, the CDR3 is TGTGCCAGCAGCTCTAGGCCAAGAAGGGACGACAGCACCGGGGAGCTGTTTTTT. Its protein is CASSSRPRRDDSTGELFF.

The CDR3 protein is CASSADRDRGLNTEAFF. For the CDR3, the DNA is TGTGCCAGCAGCGCCGACCGGGACAGGGGATTGAACACTGAAGCTTTCTTT. The genes are TRBV7-8 and TRBJ1-1, with TRBD1 identical over 10 bases. CDR1 and CDR2 from the germline V gene are SGHVS and FQNEAQ. The CDR3 totals 17 residues. V was clipped by 5 bases and J by 0 bases; unmatched bases: 9. Using reference TRBV7-8 and TRBJ1-1 for the parts outside the CDR3, the full variable domain is GAGVSQSPRYKVAKRGQDVALRCDPISGHVSLFWYQQALGQGPEFLTYFQNEAQLDKSGLPSDRFFAERPEGSVSTLKIQRTQQEDSAVYLCASSADRDRGLNTEAFFGQGTRLTVV.

This clone was seen once. The CDR3 DNA sequence: TGTGCCACCAGCAGAGATCCCGGGGATGGCTACACCTTC. As protein: CATSRDPGDGYTF. This chain uses TRBV15 with TRBJ1-2; D remains ambiguous. Trimming took off 0 bases at V and 6 bases at J, with 8 bases between the two ends. This CDR3 comprises 13 residues. Germline V gene lookup returns CDR1 LNHNV and CDR2 YYDKDF (reference sequence).

The genes are TRBV29-1 and TRBJ1-1; TRBD1 agrees at 9 bases. This CDR3 comprises 12 residues. V gave up 6 bases and J gave up 11 bases; unmatched junction bases: 10. Germline-derived CDR1 and CDR2 are SQVTM and ANQGSEA. CDR3 sequence: CSVRSGTGMAFF. The CDR3 region has the DNA TGCAGCGTCCGATCCGGGACAGGGATGGCTTTCTTT.

This clone has a single count. J is TRBJ2-1 and V is TRBV4-3; TRBD2 matches at 10 bases. This CDR3 contains 17 residues. The germline V gene has CDR1 LGHNA and CDR2 YSLEER. With 0 bases clipped from V and 1 base from J, the junction kept 3 bases outside the gene matches. The CDR3 sequence is CASSQDRAGGSYNEQFF. The CDR3 region has the DNA TGCGCCAGCAGCCAAGATCGAGCGGGGGGGTCCTACAATGAGCAGTTCTTC.

The chain employs TRBV19 and TRBJ2-1; D may be TRBD1 (5 bases). The V gene's germline CDR1 is LNHDA and CDR2 SQIVND (reference sequence). The length of the CDR3 is 14 residues. V dropped 4 bases and J dropped 4 bases, with 11 bases sitting between them. The DNA for the CDR3 is TGTGCCAGTAGTACAGGGCTTGGTTACAATGAGCAGTTCTTC. It encodes CASSTGLGYNEQFF.

This clone was found once. The V gene is TRBV7-9, the J gene TRBJ2-1; 12 nucleotides match TRBD2. V lost 5 bases and J lost 8; bases outside the gene matches: 7. CDR1 and CDR2 from the germline V gene are SEHNR and FQNEAQ (reference sequence). This CDR3 spans 15 amino acids. CDR3 amino acids: CASSHLAGGPDEQFF. The CDR3 DNA reads as TGTGCCAGCAGCCACCTAGCGGGAGGGCCGGATGAGCAGTTCTTC.

This rearrangement joins TRBV14 to TRBJ2-1; TRBD1 aligns across 9 bases. The trim removed 5 bases at V and 16 bases at J, leaving 12 bases unmatched. The CDR3 consists of 13 residues. Germline V lookup: CDR1 SGHDN, CDR2 FVKESK. The CDR3 loop reads CASSNLRTGQGFF. CDR3 nucleotides: TGTGCCAGCAGCAACCTAAGGACGGGACAGGGATTCTTC.

CDR3 in amino acids: CASSFGLSNTQYF. The DNA of the CDR3 is TGTGCCAGCAGCTTCGGTCTGAGTAATACGCAGTATTTT. V usage is TRBV7-3 and J usage is TRBJ2-3; no firm D call. Germline assignment: CDR1 SGHTA and CDR2 FQGTGA. Deletions cut 3 bases from V and 7 bases from J, with 11 bases between. The CDR3 length is 13 residues.

The chain carries TRBV4-1 and TRBJ2-1; TRBD1 is a possible D gene (7 bases). This CDR3 has 16 amino acids. Germline V gene data show CDR1 as MGHRA and CDR2 as YSYEKL. The ends were cut back, 0 bases at V and 0 bases at J, with 9 bases in the middle. CDR3 protein: CASSQDQGGSYNEQFF. As DNA, the CDR3 is TGCGCCAGCAGCCAAGACCAGGGGGGCTCCTACAATGAGCAGTTCTTC.

V is TRBV6-6 and J is TRBJ1-4; tentatively, D is TRBD1 (5 bases). This CDR3 is 16 amino acids long. V gave up 6 bases and J gave up 5 bases, with 19 bases separating them. In germline, CDR1 is MNHNY, CDR2 SVGAGI (reference sequence). The CDR3 region has the DNA TGTGCCAGCAGCTACATAGCCGGGACCAAAAATGAAAAACTGTTTTTT. This sequence encodes CASSYIAGTKNEKLFF.